This T cell receptor (beta chain) was identified in a study of shared clonotypes between healthy human individuals. The study, taken as a whole, reports: Genetic and exposure-history diversity was limited by the few donors. Compared with clonotypes that all four donors shared, non-shared clonotypes had lower generation probabilities.

Donors, healthy HIV-negative adults, lacked recent acute infections or vaccinations. With regard to this clone: The target antigen is unknown.

The data were produced by immunoSEQ multiplex PCR, yet TCRdb's version contains in-frame clones alone and is incomplete. The data contain 850,000 to 1,100,000 clones, 60% to 85% of them seen just once; the ten biggest clones take up 0.89%. The sequenced sample consisted of memory CD4+ T cells from PBMCs. Subset of the sample: CD45RA-negative fraction. The receptor comes from a man in his late teens or twenties in good health. Some clones in this sample may be carry-over from other donors' samples.

The CDR3 nucleotides are TGTGCCAGCAGTTTTATTCGGGGGGGCGCGGCCCATAATGAAAAACTGTTTTTT. Translated: CASSFIRGGAAHNEKLFF. The genes are TRBV28 and TRBJ1-4, with D perhaps TRBD1 (6 bases). V was trimmed by 3 bases and J by 4 bases, leaving 21 bases between them. CDR3 length: 18 residues. The V gene's germline CDR1 is MDHEN and CDR2 SYDVKM.